The 8 T cell receptor beta chains presented below share a single source sample, sequenced in a study of shared clonotypes between healthy human individuals. The protocol was immunoSEQ multiplex PCR, while the TCRdb copy is restricted to in-frame clones and leaves out a portion. The top ten hold 16% of the sample, which has a few hundred thousand clones, about nine tenths seen once. Sequences were obtained from memory CD8+ T cells sorted from blood. Subset indicated: CD45RO+ cells pooled with CCR7-negative TemRA cells. The receptors derive from a man aged 18 to 35 in good health.

The genes are TRBV7-9 and TRBJ1-3; D call uncertain. Deletions cut 2 bases from V and 8 bases from J, with 4 bases between. Germline CDR1 and CDR2: SEHNR and FQNEAQ (reference sequence). The CDR3 loop spans 11 amino acids. CDR3 sequence reads: CASSLLDTIYF. DNA for the CDR3: TGTGCCAGCAGCTTACTTGACACCATATATTTT.

This rearrangement joins TRBV5-1 to TRBJ1-1, with TRBD1 matching 7 bases. Unmatched junction bases numbered 20, after V lost 0 bases and J lost 12 bases. Looked up from germline, CDR1 is SGHRS and CDR2 is YFSETQ. This CDR3 is 17 amino acids long. The CDR3 nucleotides read TGCGCCAGCAGCTTGGAACCCCCGGGACAGATCGTCCGAATGTCTTTCTTT. Encoded protein: CASSLEPPGQIVRMSFF.

The chain recombines TRBV7-3 with TRBJ2-7; D is unclear. The V gene lost 2 bases and the J gene lost 0 bases, with 8 bases spanning the gap. This CDR3 contains 14 residues. From germline, CDR1 is SGHTA and CDR2 FQGTGA. CDR3 DNA: TGTGCCAGCAGCTTACTTGCAGGCTCCTACGAGCAGTACTTC. Translated, it gives CASSLLAGSYEQYF.

This chain uses TRBV2 with TRBJ1-5, with D perhaps TRBD1 (6 bases). Germline CDR1 is SNHLY and CDR2 is FYNNEI. This CDR3 contains 15 residues. V was cut by 4 bases and J by 2 bases, with 12 bases left in between. CDR3 region: CASSGGGGGNQPQHF. The CDR3 DNA reads as TGTGCCAGCAGTGGCGGCGGGGGCGGCAATCAGCCCCAGCATTTT. The full variable domain, with the rest looked up from reference TRBV2 and TRBJ1-5, is EPEVTQTPSHQVTQMGQEVILRCVPISNHLYFYWYRQILGQKVEFLVSFYNNEISEKSEIFDDQFSVERPDGSNFTLKIRSTKLEDSAMYFCASSGGGGGNQPQHFGDGTRLSIL.

This clone appeared a single time. The J gene is TRBJ2-3, the V gene TRBV9, with a tentative D call TRBD2 (6 bases). Per the germline V gene, CDR1 is SGDLS and CDR2 is YYNGEE. V was clipped by 4 bases and J by 2 bases, with 17 bases between them. This CDR3 has 16 residues. Here the CDR3 reads CASSSNRDLYTDTQYF. Written as DNA, the CDR3 is TGTGCCAGCAGCTCCAACCGGGACTTATACACAGATACGCAGTATTTT.

This clone was recorded only once. The rearrangement joins TRBV30 to TRBJ2-5; 7 nucleotides align to TRBD1. The J segment lost 4 bases and the V segment lost 7 bases, leaving 15 bases of the junction unmatched. This CDR3 region has 15 residues. Germline V CDR1 and CDR2: GTSNPN, SVGIG (reference sequence). CDR3 nucleotide sequence: TGTGCCTCCCCAGACCGACAGGGTTGGCGAGAGACCCAGTACTTC. Translation: CASPDRQGWRETQYF. Full variable domain (rest looked up from reference TRBV30 and TRBJ2-5): SQTIHQWPATLVQPVGSPLSLECTVEGTSNPNLYWYRQAAGRGLQLLFYSVGIGQISSEVPQNLSASRPQDRQFILSSKKLLLSDSGFYLCASPDRQGWRETQYFGPGTRLLVL.

This clone came up many times. The chain employs TRBV11-1 and TRBJ2-5; perhaps TRBD2 as D (6 bases). Between the trimmed V and J ends, which lost 1 base and 2 bases, there was a span of 14 bases. CDR1 SGHAT and CDR2 FQDESV come from the germline V gene (reference sequence). The CDR3 spans 16 residues. This CDR3 reads CASSLDGGNTQETQYF. CDR3 in DNA: TGTGCCAGCAGCTTAGACGGCGGGAACACGCAAGAGACCCAGTACTTC.

The rearrangement uses TRBV13 and TRBJ2-7; no clear D. With 3 bases removed from V and 1 base from J, the gap between germline ends came to 7 bases. Germline CDR1 is PRHDT and CDR2 is FYEKMQ (reference sequence). This CDR3 comprises 13 residues. The CDR3 sequence: CASSLGKSYEQYF. In DNA form, the CDR3 reads TGTGCCAGCAGCTTGGGAAAATCCTACGAGCAGTACTTC.